These 9 T cell receptor beta chains share one sample of origin, sequenced in a study of neurological immune-mediated disorders. TCRdb re-analysed the 5' RACE reads in MiXCR, keeping a single row per CDR3 protein. The data contain approximately 23,000 distinct CDR3 sequences, 10% of them singletons. The sequenced sample consisted of PBMCs. These receptors originate from a woman between 55 and 75 years old with HTLV-1-associated myelopathy (HAM/TSP).

V gene TRBV20-1 combines with J gene TRBJ1-2; D may be TRBD1 (6 bases). Germline-derived CDR1 and CDR2 are DFQATT and SNEGSKA (reference sequence). The CDR3 has 16 amino acids. V lost 0 bases and J lost 0, with 14 bases in between. The CDR3 reads CSARDSGTWANYGYTF. CDR3 nucleotides: TGCAGTGCTAGAGATTCAGGGACATGGGCTAACTATGGCTACACCTTC.

The rearrangement joins TRBV7-2 to TRBJ2-7, with 9 nucleotides matching TRBD1. The CDR3 covers 14 residues. CDR1 SGHTA and CDR2 FQGNSA come from the germline V gene. J lost 4 bases, V lost 5 bases, and 6 bases had no gene match. CDR3 DNA sequence: TGTGCCAGCAGCAGGGGACAGGGTCCTTACGAGCAGTACTTC. It yields the protein CASSRGQGPYEQYF.

This clonotype was recorded only once. A much more abundant neighbour one base away suggests this may be a read error. The CDR3 DNA reads TGTGCCAGCACCACTCCCAGCATGGGGCTTGGCTACACCTTC. This sequence encodes CASTTPSMGLGYTF. V gene TRBV27 combines with J gene TRBJ1-2, with a tentative D call TRBD1 (5 bases). CDR1 MNHEY and CDR2 SMNVEV come from the germline V gene (reference sequence). CDR3 length: 14 residues. Trimming stripped 7 bases from V and 7 bases from J, with 19 bases between.

This clonotype counts as medium-sized. V and J are TRBV7-8 and TRBJ2-7; tentative D call: TRBD2 (5 bases). Per the germline V gene, CDR1 is SGHVS and CDR2 is FQNEAQ. The V and J ends lost 5 bases and 2 bases respectively, with 13 bases between them. This CDR3 contains 14 residues. CDR3 amino acids: CASSHGRTAYEQYF. The DNA of the CDR3 is TGTGCCAGCAGCCACGGACGGACTGCCTACGAGCAGTACTTC.

This clonotype was recorded at least ten times. This rearrangement joins TRBV20-1 to TRBJ2-3; TRBD2 matches at 7 bases. CDR3 length equals 15 residues. Germline lookup yields CDR1 DFQATT and CDR2 SNEGSKA (reference sequence). V was clipped by 0 bases and J by 6 bases; unmatched bases: 9. DNA for the CDR3: TGCAGTGCTAGAGATCAAGGCGGGGGTAGGGATACGCAGTATTTT. Its protein product is CSARDQGGGRDTQYF.

In its sample, this clonotype was seen many times. The rearrangement joins TRBV20-1 to TRBJ1-2; weak D call: TRBD1 (5 bases). This CDR3 contains 14 residues. Trimming left V 2 bases short and J 2 bases short, with 12 bases between. Germline CDR1 DFQATT, CDR2 SNEGSKA (reference sequence). CDR3 sequence reads: CSARILPGNYGYTF. The CDR3 DNA sequence: TGCAGTGCTAGAATTCTCCCAGGGAACTATGGCTACACCTTC.

The chain uses TRBV2 and TRBJ2-3; 8 bases line up with TRBD2. CDR1 is SNHLY, CDR2 FYNNEI, per germline. The CDR3 extends over 16 amino acids. The J segment lost 2 bases and the V segment lost 2 bases, leaving 6 bases of the junction unmatched. Written as DNA, the CDR3 is TGTGCCAGCAGTGAACGGCTAGCGGGTTTCACAGATACGCAGTATTTT. Translation: CASSERLAGFTDTQYF.

This clonotype has ten or more counts. The chain recombines TRBV20-1 with TRBJ1-2; D ambiguous. Germline V gene data show CDR1 as DFQATT and CDR2 as SNEGSKA (reference sequence). Trimming shortened V by 0 bases and J by 4 bases, and 9 bases separated the two germline ends. The CDR3 sequence is 13 residues long. Here the CDR3 DNA reads TGCAGTGCTAGAGATCTAGGGTCCTATGGCTACACCTTC. Encoded protein: CSARDLGSYGYTF.

This clonotype was seen ten or more times. V gene TRBV20-1 combines with J gene TRBJ2-5, with 8 nucleotides matching TRBD2. V was pared by 0 bases and J by 5 bases, with 8 bases of the junction left unmatched. This CDR3 is 15 amino acids long. Looked up from germline, CDR1 is DFQATT and CDR2 is SNEGSKA (reference sequence). The CDR3 is CSARDAGGGQETQYF. The CDR3 nucleotides read TGCAGTGCTAGAGACGCCGGGGGGGGCCAGGAGACCCAGTACTTC.